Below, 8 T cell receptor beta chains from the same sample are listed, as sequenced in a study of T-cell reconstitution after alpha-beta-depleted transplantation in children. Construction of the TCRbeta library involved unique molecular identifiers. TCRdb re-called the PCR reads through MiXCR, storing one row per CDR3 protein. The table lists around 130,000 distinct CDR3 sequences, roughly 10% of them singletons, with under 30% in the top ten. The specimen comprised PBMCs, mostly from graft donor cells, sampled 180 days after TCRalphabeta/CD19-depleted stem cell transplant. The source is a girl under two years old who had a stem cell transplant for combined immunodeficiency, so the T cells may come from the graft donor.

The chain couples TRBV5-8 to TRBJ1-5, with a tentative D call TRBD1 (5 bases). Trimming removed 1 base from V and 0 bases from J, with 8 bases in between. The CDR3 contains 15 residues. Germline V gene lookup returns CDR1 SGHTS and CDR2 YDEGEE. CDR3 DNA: TGTGCCAGCAGCTTGTTAGGGGTTAGCAATCAGCCCCAGCATTTT. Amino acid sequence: CASSLLGVSNQPQHF. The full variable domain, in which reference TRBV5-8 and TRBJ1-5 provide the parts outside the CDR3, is EAGVTQSPTHLIKTRGQQATLRCSPISGHTSVYWYQQALGLGLQFLLWYDEGEERNRGNFPPRFSGRQFPNYSSELNVNALELEDSALYLCASSLLGVSNQPQHFGDGTRLSIL.

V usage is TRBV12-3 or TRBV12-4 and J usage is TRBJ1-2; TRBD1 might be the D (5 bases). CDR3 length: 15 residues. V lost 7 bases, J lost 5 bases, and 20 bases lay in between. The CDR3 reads CASTSGTLLRYGYTF. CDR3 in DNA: TGTGCCAGCACTTCCGGGACCCTCTTACGGTATGGCTACACCTTC.

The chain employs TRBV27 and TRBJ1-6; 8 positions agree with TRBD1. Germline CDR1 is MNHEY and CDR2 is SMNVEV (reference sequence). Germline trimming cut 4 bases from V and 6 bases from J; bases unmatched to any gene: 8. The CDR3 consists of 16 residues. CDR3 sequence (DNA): TGTGCCAGCAGTTCCGACCCGGGACAGGCTAATTCACCCCTCCACTTT. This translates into CASSSDPGQANSPLHF.

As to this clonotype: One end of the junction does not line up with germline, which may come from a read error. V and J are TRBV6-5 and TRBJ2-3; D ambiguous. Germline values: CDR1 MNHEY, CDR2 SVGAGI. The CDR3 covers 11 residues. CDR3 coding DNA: TGTGCCAGCAGTTTTGGAGATGCGCAGTATTTT. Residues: CASSFGDAQYF.

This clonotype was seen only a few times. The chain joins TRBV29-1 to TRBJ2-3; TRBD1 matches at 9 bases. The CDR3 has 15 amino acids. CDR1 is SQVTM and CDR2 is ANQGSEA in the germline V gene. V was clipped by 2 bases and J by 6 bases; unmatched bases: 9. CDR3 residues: CSVELTGGAADTQYF. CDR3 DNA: TGCAGCGTTGAACTGACAGGGGGGGCCGCGGATACGCAGTATTTT.

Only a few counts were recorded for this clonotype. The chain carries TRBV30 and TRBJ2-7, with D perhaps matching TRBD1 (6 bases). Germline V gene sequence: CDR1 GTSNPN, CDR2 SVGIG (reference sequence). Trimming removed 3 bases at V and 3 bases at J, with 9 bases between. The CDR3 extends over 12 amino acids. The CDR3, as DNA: TGTGCCTGGAGGGCACAGGGCTACGAGCAGTACTTC. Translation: CAWRAQGYEQYF.

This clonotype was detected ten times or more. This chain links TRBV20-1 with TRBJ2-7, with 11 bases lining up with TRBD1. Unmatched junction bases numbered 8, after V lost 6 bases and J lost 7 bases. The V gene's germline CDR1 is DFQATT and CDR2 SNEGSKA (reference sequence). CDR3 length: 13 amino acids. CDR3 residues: CSANGQGAWEQYF. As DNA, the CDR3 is TGCAGTGCCAATGGACAGGGGGCATGGGAGCAGTACTTC.

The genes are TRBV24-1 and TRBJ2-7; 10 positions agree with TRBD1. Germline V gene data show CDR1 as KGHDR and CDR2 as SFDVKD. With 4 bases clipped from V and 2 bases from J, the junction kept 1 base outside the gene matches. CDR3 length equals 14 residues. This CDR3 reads CATSEGTGAYEQYF. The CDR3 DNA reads TGTGCCACCAGTGAGGGGACAGGGGCCTACGAGCAGTACTTC.